What follows are 27 T cell receptor beta chains derived from one specimen sequenced in a study of beta chain features in type 1 diabetes. Whole-study findings and limits: Across all four CD4+ subsets, people with type 1 diabetes showed modestly shorter TCRB CDR3s.

No antigen has been assigned to these receptors. The investigators reverse transcribed all of the isolated RNA, so they sequenced expressed TCRB transcripts. Some clones are missing from TCRdb's copy, which holds only in-frame ones; the method was immunoSEQ multiplex PCR. The table shows around 360,000 clones, with over 10% occurring only once. Sample: naive CD4+ T cells from blood. These TCRs come from a woman aged 18-29 years with type 1 diabetes.

V gene TRBV30 combines with J gene TRBJ1-3; TRBD1 might be the D (5 bases). The V gene lost 4 bases and the J gene lost 2 bases, with 9 bases spanning the gap. Germline V gene lookup returns CDR1 GTSNPN and CDR2 SVGIG (reference sequence). The CDR3 covers 13 residues. CDR3 coding DNA: TGTGCCTGGACGGGGGTAACTGGAAACACCATATATTTT. Encoded protein: CAWTGVTGNTIYF.

This clone was counted between two and nine times. This chain joins TRBV7-9 and TRBJ2-3, with 9 bases aligning to TRBD2. Germline CDR1 SEHNR, CDR2 FQNEAQ (reference sequence). The CDR3 consists of 18 residues. With V trimmed by 4 bases and J by 2 bases, 13 bases remained unmatched. The CDR3 reads CASSSWAFRLAATDTQYF. DNA of the CDR3: TGTGCCAGCAGCTCATGGGCTTTCCGACTAGCGGCCACAGATACGCAGTATTTT.

The rearrangement links TRBV28 to TRBJ2-7; D not resolved. Germline values: CDR1 MDHEN, CDR2 SYDVKM. Trimming took off 5 bases at V and 5 bases at J, with 13 bases between the two ends. This CDR3 region has 13 residues. The CDR3 DNA is TGTGCCAGCAGTCGTTATGTGGGCGACGAGCAGTACTTC. As protein: CASSRYVGDEQYF.

J is TRBJ2-1 and V is TRBV28; a possible D gene is TRBD2 (6 bases). The CDR3 loop spans 16 amino acids. CDR1 and CDR2 (germline): MDHEN, SYDVKM. V dropped 5 bases and J dropped 10 bases, with 24 bases sitting between them. CDR3 region: CASSPLLAAQGWEQFF. The CDR3, as DNA: TGTGCCAGCAGTCCCCTCTTAGCGGCTCAGGGCTGGGAGCAGTTCTTC.

This chain uses TRBV28 with TRBJ2-5; 10 bases align to TRBD2. V was clipped by 6 bases and J by 2 bases; unmatched bases: 9. Germline CDR1 MDHEN, CDR2 SYDVKM. The CDR3 runs 16 residues. DNA of the CDR3: TGTGCCAGCAGCCCAATAGCGGGAGGTGCTCAAGAGACCCAGTACTTC. Translating gives CASSPIAGGAQETQYF.

This clone was counted between two and nine times. This same CDR3 is encoded by further DNA sequences in the sample. V gene TRBV4-2 combines with J gene TRBJ2-1; possible D gene TRBD2, 6 bases. CDR3 size: 16 residues. The V gene's germline CDR1 is LGHNA and CDR2 YNFKEQ. The V and J ends lost 0 bases and 0 bases respectively, with 9 bases between them. CDR3 loop: CASSQDSGSSYNEQFF. Here the CDR3 DNA reads TGTGCCAGCAGCCAAGATAGCGGAAGCTCCTACAATGAGCAGTTCTTC.

This clone was observed a handful of times. The chain carries TRBV18 and TRBJ2-4, with 9 bases fitting TRBD1. Per the germline V gene, CDR1 is KGHSH and CDR2 is LQKENI. CDR3 length: 17 amino acids. Unmatched junction bases numbered 6, after V lost 0 bases and J lost 3 bases. CDR3 in amino acids: CASSPPGQGIVKNIQYF. CDR3 nucleotide sequence: TGTGCCAGCTCACCACCAGGACAGGGGATAGTCAAAAACATTCAGTACTTC.

The table lists this clone with a few counts. The rearrangement joins TRBV15 to TRBJ2-1; 7 bases agree with TRBD1. Germline V gives CDR1 LNHNV, CDR2 YYDKDF (reference sequence). The CDR3 contains 17 residues. Unmatched junction bases numbered 7, after V lost 0 bases and J lost 2 bases. DNA of the CDR3: TGTGCCACCAGCAGAGATTATGTCGACAGGGCCTACAATGAGCAGTTCTTC. Protein: CATSRDYVDRAYNEQFF.

This clone occurred a few times. V and J are TRBV6-5 and TRBJ2-5, with TRBD1 as a possible D gene (6 bases). Germline V gene sequence: CDR1 MNHEY, CDR2 SVGAGI. The V and J ends lost 2 bases and 5 bases respectively, with 18 bases between them. This CDR3 is 16 amino acids long. The CDR3 DNA is TGTGCCAGCAGTTACGGGACACGCTCTGGTGTGGAGACCCAGTACTTC. It yields the protein CASSYGTRSGVETQYF.

J is TRBJ1-1 and V is TRBV7-3, with a possible D match to TRBD1 (6 bases). Germline V CDR1 and CDR2: SGHTA, FQGTGA. The CDR3 is 15 amino acids. The V gene lost 7 bases and the J gene lost 1 base, with 16 bases spanning the gap. In DNA form, the CDR3 reads TGTGCCAGCACCACGGGGGGCCCCGGGAACACTGAAGCTTTCTTT. This codes for CASTTGGPGNTEAFF.

This clone turned up a few times. The same CDR3 is also encoded by other DNA sequences in this sample. The CDR3 nucleotides are TGCAGCGTCCAGGGGGCTGGAAACACCATATATTTT. It encodes CSVQGAGNTIYF. The rearrangement joins TRBV29-1 to TRBJ1-3; 7 bases are shared with TRBD1. Germline CDR1 is SQVTM and CDR2 is ANQGSEA. The CDR3 length is 12 residues. V shed 6 bases and J 2 bases; nucleotides not matched to a gene: 1.

This clone occurred a few times. The chain is built from TRBV18 and TRBJ2-5; no reliable D call. CDR3 length equals 12 residues. Trimming stripped 3 bases from V and 5 bases from J, with 7 bases between. Germline-derived CDR1 and CDR2 are KGHSH and LQKENI. The CDR3: CASSPGLETQYF. The CDR3 nucleotides read TGTGCCAGCTCACCTGGCCTGGAGACCCAGTACTTC.

The chain employs TRBV5-1 and TRBJ1-2, with 11 bases fitting TRBD1. V shed 4 bases, J shed 7 bases, and the junction held 9 bases outside the gene matches. CDR1 and CDR2 (germline): SGHRS, YFSETQ. The CDR3 extends over 15 amino acids. The CDR3 region is CASSQWTGGMGGYTF. The CDR3 DNA reads TGCGCCAGCAGCCAATGGACAGGGGGCATGGGTGGCTACACCTTC. Variable domain in full (rest from reference TRBV5-1 and TRBJ1-2): KAGVTQTPRYLIKTRGQQVTLSCSPISGHRSVSWYQQTPGQGLQFLFEYFSETQRNKGNFPGRFSGRQFSNSRSEMNVSTLELGDSALYLCASSQWTGGMGGYTFGSGTRLTVV.

The chain carries TRBV4-3 and TRBJ1-5, with D unresolved. Trimming took off 1 base at V and 5 bases at J, with 6 bases between the two ends. The germline CDR1 and CDR2 sequences are LGHNA and YSLEER. This CDR3 region has 13 residues. The CDR3 protein is CASSQGTYQPQHF. In DNA form, the CDR3 reads TGCGCCAGCAGCCAAGGAACTTATCAGCCCCAGCATTTT.

This sequence joins TRBV30 and TRBJ2-1; 12 bases match TRBD2. Germline assignment: CDR1 GTSNPN and CDR2 SVGIG (reference sequence). Unmatched junction bases numbered 6, after V lost 0 bases and J lost 12 bases. The CDR3 covers 14 residues. In DNA, the CDR3 is TGTGCCTGGAGTGTCATAACTAGCGGGGGGCGGCAGTTCTTC. Translated, it gives CAWSVITSGGRQFF.

Here the CDR3 DNA reads TGTGCCAGCATTGACGGGAGTTCGACAGATACGCAGTATTTT. It specifies CASIDGSSTDTQYF. The rearrangement links TRBV28 to TRBJ2-3; a weak D match, TRBD2 (6 bases). This CDR3 contains 14 residues. The V end lost 7 bases, the J end lost 3 bases, and 14 bases lay between the germline ends. The germline CDR1 and CDR2 sequences are MDHEN and SYDVKM.

This chain links TRBV18 with TRBJ2-1; possibly TRBD2 for D (6 bases). The CDR3 spans 12 residues. The germline V and J ends were trimmed by 3 bases and 12 bases, with 12 bases remaining between them. CDR1 is KGHSH, CDR2 LQKENI, per germline. The CDR3 DNA is TGTGCCAGCTCACCCGCGGGACTCGTGCAGTTCTTC. The encoded protein is CASSPAGLVQFF. Supplemented by reference TRBV18 and TRBJ2-1, the full variable domain reads NAGVMQNPRHLVRRRGQEARLRCSPMKGHSHVYWYRQLPEEGLKFMVYLQKENIIDESGMPKERFSAEFPKEGPSILRIQQVVRGDSAAYFCASSPAGLVQFFGPGTRLTVL.

This clone has only a few counts. The chain has TRBV9 and TRBJ1-6, with 7 bases matching TRBD1. After removal of 2 bases from V and 6 bases from J, the junction contained 5 bases not matched to a gene. The CDR3 runs to 15 residues. The germline V gene encodes CDR1 SGDLS and CDR2 YYNGEE. DNA for the CDR3: TGTGCCAGCAGCGTGATGGACAGGAGTAATTCACCCCTCCACTTT. Translation gives CASSVMDRSNSPLHF. Filled out from reference TRBV9 and TRBJ1-6, the complete variable domain reads DSGVTQTPKHLITATGQRVTLRCSPRSGDLSVYWYQQSLDQGLQFLIQYYNGEERAKGNILERFSAQQFPDLHSELNLSSLELGDSALYFCASSVMDRSNSPLHFGNGTRLTVT.

The chain couples TRBV2 to TRBJ2-3; the D gene is possibly TRBD2 (5 bases). CDR3 length equals 12 residues. Germline CDR1 and CDR2: SNHLY and FYNNEI. V was pared by 5 bases and J by 5 bases, with 8 bases between. The CDR3 bases are TGTGCCAGCAGTAGAGGAGGAGATACGCAGTATTTT. This translates into CASSRGGDTQYF. Together with reference TRBV2 and TRBJ2-3, the CDR3 gives the full variable domain: EPEVTQTPSHQVTQMGQEVILRCVPISNHLYFYWYRQILGQKVEFLVSFYNNEISEKSEIFDDQFSVERPDGSNFTLKIRSTKLEDSAMYFCASSRGGDTQYFGPGTRLTVL.

This clone was counted a few times. The rearrangement joins TRBV30 to TRBJ2-2, with 8 bases fitting TRBD2. This CDR3 contains 17 residues. Per the germline V gene, CDR1 is GTSNPN and CDR2 is SVGIG (reference sequence). V trimming: 0 bases; J trimming: 2 bases; junction bases outside the gene matches: 8. The CDR3 region is CAWSVARLALNTGELFF. CDR3 DNA sequence: TGTGCCTGGAGTGTAGCCCGACTAGCGCTAAACACCGGGGAGCTGTTTTTT.

This clone has more than one count but fewer than ten. The V call is TRBV7-2, the J call TRBJ2-2; 12 nucleotides agree with TRBD2. There are 15 residues in the CDR3. CDR1 and CDR2 from the germline V gene are SGHTA and FQGNSA. The V segment lost 5 bases and the J segment 9 bases; nucleotides outside the gene matches: 7. In DNA, the CDR3 is TGTGCCAGCAGCACCTCTAGCGGGGGGGCCTGGGAGCTGTTTTTT. This sequence encodes CASSTSSGGAWELFF. Looking up the rest from reference TRBV7-2 and TRBJ2-2 gives the full variable domain: GAGVSQSPSNKVTEKGKDVELRCDPISGHTALYWYRQSLGQGLEFLIYFQGNSAPDKSGLPSDRFSAERTGGSVSTLTIQRTQQEDSAVYLCASSTSSGGAWELFFGEGSRLTVL.

CDR3: CASSPMGHPPGELFF. CDR3 coding DNA: TGTGCCAGCAGCCCTATGGGACACCCCCCCGGGGAGCTGTTTTTT. This chain joins TRBV7-9 and TRBJ2-2; TRBD1 is a possible D gene (6 bases). Germline V CDR1 and CDR2: SEHNR, FQNEAQ (reference sequence). V dropped 5 bases and J dropped 6 bases, with 16 bases sitting between them. The CDR3 contains 15 residues.

This clone was counted a few times. This rearrangement joins TRBV18 to TRBJ1-1; D is undetermined. This CDR3 is built from 11 residues. Germline CDR1 KGHSH, CDR2 LQKENI. Trimming removed 5 bases at V and 5 bases at J, with 6 bases between. The CDR3, as DNA: TGTGCCAGCTCATCCTTTACTGAAGCTTTCTTT. Its translation is CASSSFTEAFF.

This clone was counted between two and nine times. The CDR3 loop reads CSVSVSPVTEAFF. CDR3 DNA sequence: TGCAGCGTTTCTGTGAGCCCGGTCACTGAAGCTTTCTTT. This chain uses TRBV29-1 with TRBJ1-1; D is undetermined. This CDR3 has 13 amino acids. Germline values: CDR1 SQVTM, CDR2 ANQGSEA. V was cut by 5 bases and J by 4 bases, with 14 bases left in between.

This clone was observed a handful of times. The J gene is TRBJ2-5, the V gene TRBV2; no clear D gene. The CDR3 is 13 amino acids. Looked up from germline, CDR1 is SNHLY and CDR2 is FYNNEI. Trimming pared 4 bases from V and 3 bases from J, leaving 9 bases between. Here the CDR3 reads CASSGSREETQYF. The CDR3 nucleotides read TGTGCCAGCAGTGGGTCACGGGAAGAGACCCAGTACTTC. The whole variable domain, filled in from reference TRBV2 and TRBJ2-5, reads EPEVTQTPSHQVTQMGQEVILRCVPISNHLYFYWYRQILGQKVEFLVSFYNNEISEKSEIFDDQFSVERPDGSNFTLKIRSTKLEDSAMYFCASSGSREETQYFGPGTRLLVL.

The chain employs TRBV29-1 and TRBJ1-1, with D perhaps matching TRBD1 (6 bases). The CDR3 has 13 residues. CDR1 and CDR2 (germline): SQVTM, ANQGSEA. Trimming removed 4 bases at V and 1 base at J, with 10 bases between. The CDR3 DNA reads TGCAGCGTTGTAGCCAGGGGGAACACTGAAGCTTTCTTT. This sequence encodes CSVVARGNTEAFF.

The table lists this clone with a few counts. The V call is TRBV11-2, the J call TRBJ2-5; TRBD2 matches at 10 bases. Germline V gene data show CDR1 as SGHAT and CDR2 as FQNNGV. This CDR3 region has 13 residues. The V gene end was trimmed by 10 bases and the J gene end by 5 bases; junction bases not matched to a gene: 7. The CDR3: CAIKLAGRETQYF. DNA for the CDR3: TGTGCCATCAAACTAGCGGGGAGGGAGACCCAGTACTTC.